This entry features one T cell receptor beta chain sequence. Its antigen is still unknown. The record originates from a study of T cell repertoires in cytomegalovirus infection. Whole-study results and caveats: There were carriers of CMV plus the relevant HLA, and cumulative public TCR beta family frequency identified them.

TCRdb reanalysed the reads using MiXCR and keeps one entry per CDR3 protein. The table lists 560,000 or so distinct CDR3 sequences, approximately 15% of them singletons, with under 30% in the top ten. Germline assignment: CDR1 MNHEY and CDR2 SMNVEV (reference sequence). Trimming at V came to 8 bases and at J to 2 bases, leaving 6 bases not matched to a gene. The CDR3 is 15 amino acids. Sequenced input: CD8+ T cells from PBMCs. The V call is TRBV27, the J call TRBJ1-1, with 12 bases identical to TRBD1. The TCR sequence derives from a human donor in good health (CMV status not recorded). Some clones in this sample may be carry-over from other donors' samples. The CDR3 region is CASSRDRGHNTEAFF. The CDR3 coding sequence is TGTGCCAGCTCCCGGGACAGGGGGCATAACACTGAAGCTTTCTTT.